This TCR beta chain was recovered during a study of cytomegalovirus exposure and HLA in healthy donors. CDR3 length: 14 amino acids. Trimming took 4 bases from V and 7 from J, leaving 11 bases between them. The V gene's germline CDR1 is MNHNS and CDR2 SASEGT. The primer mix had 60 Vbeta and 13 Jbeta primers. Some clones are missing from TCRdb's copy, which holds only in-frame ones; the method was immunoSEQ multiplex PCR. The data hold about 160,000 clones, with roughly two thirds observed a single time. Sequencing was done on a sample of PBMCs. The chain has TRBV6-1 and TRBJ1-6, with D hard to call. The clonotype was recovered from a woman in her 30s in good health and CMV-seronegative. DNA for the CDR3: TGTGCCAGCAGTGCGAGGTGGCTCAATTCACCCCTCCACTTT. Translating it yields CASSARWLNSPLHF.